The sequence of this T cell receptor (beta chain) was determined in a study of T-cell reconstitution after alpha-beta-depleted transplantation in children. Unique molecular identifiers tagged the TCRbeta library. TCRdb passed the PCR reads through MiXCR, listing each CDR3 protein once. The sample has about 340,000 distinct CDR3 sequences; approximately 10% are singletons. Germline lookup yields CDR1 SGHRS and CDR2 YFSETQ. CDR3 length: 14 residues. Trimming left V 4 bases short and J 2 bases short, with 13 bases between. The input for sequencing was PBMCs from the stem cell graft donor, taken from the stem cell graft. The clonotype comes from a human donor who donated a stem cell graft to a child with acute lymphoblastic leukemia. The gene calls are TRBV5-1 and TRBJ2-7; no definite D call. This CDR3 reads CASSGEIFPYEQYF. The CDR3 DNA reads TGCGCCAGCAGCGGAGAAATCTTTCCCTACGAGCAGTACTTC.